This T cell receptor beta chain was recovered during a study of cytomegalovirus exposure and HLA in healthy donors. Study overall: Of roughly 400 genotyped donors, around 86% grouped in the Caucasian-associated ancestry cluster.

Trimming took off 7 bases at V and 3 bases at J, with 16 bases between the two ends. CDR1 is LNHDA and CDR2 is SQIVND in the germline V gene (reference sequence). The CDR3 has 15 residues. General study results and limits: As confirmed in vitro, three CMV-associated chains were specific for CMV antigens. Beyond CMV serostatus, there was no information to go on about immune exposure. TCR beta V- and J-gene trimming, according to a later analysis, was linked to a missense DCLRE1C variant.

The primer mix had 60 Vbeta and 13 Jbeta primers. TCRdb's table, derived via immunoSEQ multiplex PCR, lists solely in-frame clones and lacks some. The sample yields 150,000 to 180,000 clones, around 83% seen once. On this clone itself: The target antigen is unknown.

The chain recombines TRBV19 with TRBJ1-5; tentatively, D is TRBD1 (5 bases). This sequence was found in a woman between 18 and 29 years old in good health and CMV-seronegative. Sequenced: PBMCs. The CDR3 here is CASTTAGSPNQPQHF. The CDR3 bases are TGTGCCAGTACCACCGCAGGGTCCCCCAATCAGCCCCAGCATTTT.